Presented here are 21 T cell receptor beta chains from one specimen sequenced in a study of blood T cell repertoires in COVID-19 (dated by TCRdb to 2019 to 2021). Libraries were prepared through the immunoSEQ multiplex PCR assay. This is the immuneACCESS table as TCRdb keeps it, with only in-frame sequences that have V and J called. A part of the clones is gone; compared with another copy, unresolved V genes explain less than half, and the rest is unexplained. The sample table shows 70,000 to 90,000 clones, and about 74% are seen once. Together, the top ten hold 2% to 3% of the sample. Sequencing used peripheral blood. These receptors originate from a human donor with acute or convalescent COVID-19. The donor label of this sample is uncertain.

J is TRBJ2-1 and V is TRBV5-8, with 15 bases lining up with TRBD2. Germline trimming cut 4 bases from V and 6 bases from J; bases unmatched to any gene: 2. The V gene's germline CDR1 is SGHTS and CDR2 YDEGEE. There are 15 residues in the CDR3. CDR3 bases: TGTGCCAGCAGCACGGGACTAGCGGGAGGCAATGAGCAGTTCTTC. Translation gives CASSTGLAGGNEQFF. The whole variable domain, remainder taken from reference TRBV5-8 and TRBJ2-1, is EAGVTQSPTHLIKTRGQQATLRCSPISGHTSVYWYQQALGLGLQFLLWYDEGEERNRGNFPPRFSGRQFPNYSSELNVNALELEDSALYLCASSTGLAGGNEQFFGPGTRLTVL.

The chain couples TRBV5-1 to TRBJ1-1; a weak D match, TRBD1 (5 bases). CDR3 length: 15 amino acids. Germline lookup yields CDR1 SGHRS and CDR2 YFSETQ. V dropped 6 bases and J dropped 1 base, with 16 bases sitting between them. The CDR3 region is CASNQGGAGNTEAFF. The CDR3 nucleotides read TGCGCCAGCAATCAGGGAGGGGCCGGGAACACTGAAGCTTTCTTT.

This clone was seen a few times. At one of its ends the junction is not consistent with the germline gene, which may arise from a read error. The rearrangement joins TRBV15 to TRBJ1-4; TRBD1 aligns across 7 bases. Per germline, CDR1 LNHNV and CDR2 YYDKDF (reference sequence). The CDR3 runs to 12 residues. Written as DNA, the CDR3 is TGTGCCACCAGCAGACAAACGGGACAGACCTCCTTT. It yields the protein CATSRQTGQTSF.

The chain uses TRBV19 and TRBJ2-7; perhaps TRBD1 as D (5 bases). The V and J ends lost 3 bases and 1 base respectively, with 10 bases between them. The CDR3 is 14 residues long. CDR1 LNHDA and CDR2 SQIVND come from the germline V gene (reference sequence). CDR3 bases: TGTGCCAGTAGTATGAGGACACAGTCCTACGAGCAGTACTTC. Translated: CASSMRTQSYEQYF.

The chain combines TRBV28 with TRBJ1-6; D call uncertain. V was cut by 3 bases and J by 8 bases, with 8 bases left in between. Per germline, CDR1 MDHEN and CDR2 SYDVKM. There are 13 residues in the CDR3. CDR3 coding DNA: TGTGCCAGCAGTTTTGGAGGCGATTCACCCCTCCACTTT. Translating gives CASSFGGDSPLHF.

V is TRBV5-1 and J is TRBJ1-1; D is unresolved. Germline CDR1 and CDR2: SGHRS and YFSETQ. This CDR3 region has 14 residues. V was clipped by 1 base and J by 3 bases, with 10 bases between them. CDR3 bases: TGCGCCAGCAGCTTGTTCAGGAAGGACACTGAAGCTTTCTTT. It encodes CASSLFRKDTEAFF.

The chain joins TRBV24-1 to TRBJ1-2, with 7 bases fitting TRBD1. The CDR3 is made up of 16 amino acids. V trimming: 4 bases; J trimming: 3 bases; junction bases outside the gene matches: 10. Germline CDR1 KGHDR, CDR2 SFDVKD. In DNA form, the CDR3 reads TGTGCCACCAGTGACCCCTCACAGGGGACCGACTATGGCTACACCTTC. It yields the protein CATSDPSQGTDYGYTF.

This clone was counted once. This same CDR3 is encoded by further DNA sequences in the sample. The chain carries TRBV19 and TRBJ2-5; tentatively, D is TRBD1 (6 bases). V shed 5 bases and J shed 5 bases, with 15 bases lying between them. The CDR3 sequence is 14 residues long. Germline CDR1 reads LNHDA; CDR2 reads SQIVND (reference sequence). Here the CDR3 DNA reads TGTGCCAGTAGTGGGGGCAGGGGACGCGAGACCCAGTACTTC. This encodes CASSGGRGRETQYF.

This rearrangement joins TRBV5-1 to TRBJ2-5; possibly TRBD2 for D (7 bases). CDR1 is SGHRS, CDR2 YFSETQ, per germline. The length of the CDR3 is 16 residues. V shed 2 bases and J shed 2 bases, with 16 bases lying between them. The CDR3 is CASSFGGGGKQETQYF. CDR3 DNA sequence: TGCGCCAGCAGCTTTGGAGGCGGGGGCAAACAAGAGACCCAGTACTTC.

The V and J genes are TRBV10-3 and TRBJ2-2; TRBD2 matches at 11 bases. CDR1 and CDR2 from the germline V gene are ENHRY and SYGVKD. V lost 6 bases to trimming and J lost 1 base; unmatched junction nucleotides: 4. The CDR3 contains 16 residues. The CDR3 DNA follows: TGTGCCATCAGGGGAACTAGCGGGAGGAACACCGGGGAGCTGTTTTTT. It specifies CAIRGTSGRNTGELFF.

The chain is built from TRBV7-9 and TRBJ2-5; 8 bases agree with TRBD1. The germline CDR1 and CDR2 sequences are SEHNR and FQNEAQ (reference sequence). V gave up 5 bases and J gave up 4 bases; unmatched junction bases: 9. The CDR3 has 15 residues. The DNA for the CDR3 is TGTGCCAGCAGCCCCGGACAGGGCGGGACAGAGACCCAGTACTTC. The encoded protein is CASSPGQGGTETQYF.

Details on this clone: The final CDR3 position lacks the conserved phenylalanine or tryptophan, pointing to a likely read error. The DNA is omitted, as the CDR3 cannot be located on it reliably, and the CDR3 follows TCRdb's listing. CDR3 residues: CASSGIPGRGKI. The chain couples TRBV6-4 to TRBJ2-7; TRBD1 is taken as the D call from the table, unchecked against the DNA. Germline values: CDR1 MRHNA, CDR2 SNTAGT. Counting both end residues, the CDR3 totals 12 amino acids.

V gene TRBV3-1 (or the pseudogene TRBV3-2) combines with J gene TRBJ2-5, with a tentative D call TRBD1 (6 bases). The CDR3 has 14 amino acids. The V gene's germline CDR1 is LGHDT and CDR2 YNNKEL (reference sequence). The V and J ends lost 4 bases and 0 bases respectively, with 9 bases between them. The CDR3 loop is CASSRRGNQETQYF. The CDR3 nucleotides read TGTGCCAGCAGCCGAAGGGGGAACCAAGAGACCCAGTACTTC.

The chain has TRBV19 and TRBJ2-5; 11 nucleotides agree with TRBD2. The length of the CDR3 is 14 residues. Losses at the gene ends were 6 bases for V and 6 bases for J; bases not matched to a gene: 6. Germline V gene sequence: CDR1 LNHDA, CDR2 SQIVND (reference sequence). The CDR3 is CASSPSGRRKTQYF. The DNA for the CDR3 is TGTGCCAGTAGCCCTAGCGGGAGGAGAAAGACCCAGTACTTC.

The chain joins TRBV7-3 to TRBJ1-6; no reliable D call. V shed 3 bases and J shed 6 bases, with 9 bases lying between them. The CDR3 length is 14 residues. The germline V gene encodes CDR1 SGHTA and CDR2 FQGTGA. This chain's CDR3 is CASSLSQANSPLHF. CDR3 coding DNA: TGTGCCAGCAGCTTGTCCCAGGCTAATTCACCCCTCCACTTT.

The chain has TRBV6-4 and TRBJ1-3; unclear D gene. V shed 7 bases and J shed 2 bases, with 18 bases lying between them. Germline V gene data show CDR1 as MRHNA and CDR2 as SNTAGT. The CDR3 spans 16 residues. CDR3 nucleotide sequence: TGTGCCAGCACCGAGAGGATAGGCAGCGCTGGAAACACCATATATTTT. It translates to CASTERIGSAGNTIYF.

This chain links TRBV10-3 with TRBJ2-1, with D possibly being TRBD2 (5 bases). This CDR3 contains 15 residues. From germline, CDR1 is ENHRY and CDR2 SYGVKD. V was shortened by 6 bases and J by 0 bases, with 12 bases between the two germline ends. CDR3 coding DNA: TGTGCCATCAGGGCGGACTTAAGCTCCTACAATGAGCAGTTCTTC. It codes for CAIRADLSSYNEQFF.

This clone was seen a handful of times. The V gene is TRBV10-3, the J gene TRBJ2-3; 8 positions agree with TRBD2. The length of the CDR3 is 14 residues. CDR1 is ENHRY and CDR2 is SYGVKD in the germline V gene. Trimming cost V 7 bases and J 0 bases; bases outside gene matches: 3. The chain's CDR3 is CAIKGGGSTDTQYF. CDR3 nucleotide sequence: TGTGCCATCAAGGGCGGGGGGAGCACAGATACGCAGTATTTT.

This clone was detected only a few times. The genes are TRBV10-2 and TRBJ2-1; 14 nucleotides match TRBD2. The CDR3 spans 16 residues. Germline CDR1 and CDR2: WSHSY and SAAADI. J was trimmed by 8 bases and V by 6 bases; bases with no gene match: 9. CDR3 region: CASSRRLAGGQHEQFF. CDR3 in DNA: TGCGCCAGCAGCCGAAGACTAGCGGGGGGGCAACATGAGCAGTTCTTC.

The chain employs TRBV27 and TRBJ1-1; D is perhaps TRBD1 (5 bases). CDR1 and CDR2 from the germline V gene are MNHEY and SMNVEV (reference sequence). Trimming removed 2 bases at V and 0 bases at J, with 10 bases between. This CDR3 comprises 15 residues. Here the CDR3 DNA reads TGTGCCAGCAGTTTAAAGGGAGGGGTGAACACTGAAGCTTTCTTT. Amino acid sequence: CASSLKGGVNTEAFF.

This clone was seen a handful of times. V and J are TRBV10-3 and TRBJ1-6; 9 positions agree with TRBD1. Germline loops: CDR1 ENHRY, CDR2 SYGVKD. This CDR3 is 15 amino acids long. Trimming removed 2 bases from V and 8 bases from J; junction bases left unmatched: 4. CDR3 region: CAISEVGTGYSPLHF. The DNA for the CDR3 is TGTGCCATCAGTGAGGTCGGGACAGGGTATTCACCCCTCCACTTT.